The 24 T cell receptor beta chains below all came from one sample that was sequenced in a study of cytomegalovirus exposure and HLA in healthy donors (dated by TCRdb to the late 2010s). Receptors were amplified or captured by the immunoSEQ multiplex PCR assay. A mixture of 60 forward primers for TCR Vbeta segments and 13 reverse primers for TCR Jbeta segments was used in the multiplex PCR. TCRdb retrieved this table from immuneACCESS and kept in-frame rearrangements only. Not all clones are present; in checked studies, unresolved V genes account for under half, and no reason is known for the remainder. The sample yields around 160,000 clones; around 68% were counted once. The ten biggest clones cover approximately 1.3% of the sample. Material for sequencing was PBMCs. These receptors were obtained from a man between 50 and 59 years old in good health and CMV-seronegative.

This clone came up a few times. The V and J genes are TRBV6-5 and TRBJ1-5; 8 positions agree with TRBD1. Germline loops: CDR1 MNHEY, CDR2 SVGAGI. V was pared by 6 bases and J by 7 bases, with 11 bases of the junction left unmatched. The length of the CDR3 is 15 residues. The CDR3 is CASSRQGKVGQPQHF. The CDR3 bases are TGTGCCAGCAGCCGACAGGGGAAGGTGGGGCAGCCCCAGCATTTT.

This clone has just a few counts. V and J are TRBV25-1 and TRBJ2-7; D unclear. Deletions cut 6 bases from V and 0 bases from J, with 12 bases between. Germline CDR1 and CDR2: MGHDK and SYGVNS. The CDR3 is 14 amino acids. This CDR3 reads CASSGGLSSYEQYF. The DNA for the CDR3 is TGTGCCAGCAGCGGTGGGCTAAGCTCCTACGAGCAGTACTTC.

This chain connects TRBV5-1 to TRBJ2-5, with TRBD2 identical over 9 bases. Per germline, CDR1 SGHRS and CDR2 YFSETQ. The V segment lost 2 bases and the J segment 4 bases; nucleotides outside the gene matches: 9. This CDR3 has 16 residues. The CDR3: CASSFKAGGGGETQYF. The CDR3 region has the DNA TGCGCCAGCAGCTTCAAAGCGGGGGGAGGTGGAGAGACCCAGTACTTC.

The chain's CDR3 is CASPGGLVNQPQHF. The CDR3 nucleotides are TGCGCCAGCCCCGGGGGGCTTGTCAATCAGCCCCAGCATTTT. The chain joins TRBV10-1 to TRBJ1-5; maybe TRBD1 (6 bases). CDR3 length equals 14 residues. Germline V lookup: CDR1 WNHNN, CDR2 SYGVQD (reference sequence). V lost 8 bases, J lost 3 bases, and 14 bases lay in between.

CDR3 protein: CASSLRETGELFF. In DNA, the CDR3 is TGTGCCAGTAGTCTCCGAGAGACCGGGGAGCTGTTTTTT. The chain employs TRBV19 and TRBJ2-2; D not certain. V gave up 5 bases and J gave up 5 bases, with 9 bases separating them. CDR1 is LNHDA, CDR2 SQIVND, per germline (reference sequence). This CDR3 has 13 residues.

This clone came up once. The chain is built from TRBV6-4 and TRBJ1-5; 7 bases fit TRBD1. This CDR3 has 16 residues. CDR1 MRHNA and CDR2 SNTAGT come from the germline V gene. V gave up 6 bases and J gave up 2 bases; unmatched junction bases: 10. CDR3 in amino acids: CASSKTHGQGNQPQHF. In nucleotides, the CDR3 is TGTGCCAGCAGCAAGACCCACGGACAGGGCAATCAGCCCCAGCATTTT.

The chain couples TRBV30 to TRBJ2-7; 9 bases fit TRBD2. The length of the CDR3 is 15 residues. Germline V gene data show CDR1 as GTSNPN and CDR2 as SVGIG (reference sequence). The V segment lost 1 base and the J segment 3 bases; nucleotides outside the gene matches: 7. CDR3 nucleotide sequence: TGTGCCTGGAGTGGGGGGGGAGCGGGGGGCTACGAGCAGTACTTC. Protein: CAWSGGGAGGYEQYF.

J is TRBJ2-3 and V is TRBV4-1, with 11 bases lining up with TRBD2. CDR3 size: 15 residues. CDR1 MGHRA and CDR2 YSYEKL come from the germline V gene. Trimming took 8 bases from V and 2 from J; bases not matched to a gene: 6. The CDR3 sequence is CASAVAGGPTDTQYF. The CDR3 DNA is TGCGCCAGCGCCGTAGCGGGGGGGCCCACAGATACGCAGTATTTT.

The CDR3 coding sequence is TGCGCCAGCAGCTTGGACGACAGCTCCTATAATTCACCCCTCCACTTT. This codes for CASSLDDSSYNSPLHF. This chain uses TRBV5-1 with TRBJ1-6; D may be TRBD1 (5 bases). Germline V CDR1 and CDR2: SGHRS, YFSETQ. Between the trimmed V and J ends, which lost 0 bases and 0 bases, there was a span of 7 bases. CDR3 length: 16 residues.

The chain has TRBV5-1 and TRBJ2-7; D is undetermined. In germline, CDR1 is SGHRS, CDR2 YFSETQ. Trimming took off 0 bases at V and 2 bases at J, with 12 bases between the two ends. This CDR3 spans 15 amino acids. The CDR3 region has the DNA TGCGCCAGCAGCTTGGATGGCGGCTCAACCTACGAGCAGTACTTC. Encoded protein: CASSLDGGSTYEQYF.

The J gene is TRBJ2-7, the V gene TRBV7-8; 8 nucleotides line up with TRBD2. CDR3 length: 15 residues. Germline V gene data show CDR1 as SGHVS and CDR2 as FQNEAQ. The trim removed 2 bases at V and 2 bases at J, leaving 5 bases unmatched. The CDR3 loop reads CASSLSGGGPYEQYF. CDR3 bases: TGTGCCAGCAGCTTATCCGGGGGGGGCCCCTACGAGCAGTACTTC.

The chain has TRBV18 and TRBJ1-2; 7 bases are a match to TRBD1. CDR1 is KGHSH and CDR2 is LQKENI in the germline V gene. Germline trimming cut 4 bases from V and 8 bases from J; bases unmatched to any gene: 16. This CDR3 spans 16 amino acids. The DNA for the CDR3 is TGTGCCAGCTCACGTGTAGGAGACAGGGTAGTAAACGGCTACACCTTC. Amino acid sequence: CASSRVGDRVVNGYTF.

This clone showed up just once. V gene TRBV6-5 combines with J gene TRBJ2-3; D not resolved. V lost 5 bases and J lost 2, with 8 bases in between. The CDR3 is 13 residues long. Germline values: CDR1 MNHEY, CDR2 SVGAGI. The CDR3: CASSPRNTDTQYF. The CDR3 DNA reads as TGTGCCAGCAGTCCTAGGAACACAGATACGCAGTATTTT.

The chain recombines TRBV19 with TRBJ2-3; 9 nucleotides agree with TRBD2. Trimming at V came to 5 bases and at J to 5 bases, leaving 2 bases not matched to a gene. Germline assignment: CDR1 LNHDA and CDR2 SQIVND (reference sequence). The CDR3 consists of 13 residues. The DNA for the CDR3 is TGTGCCAGTAGTGGGACTAGCCGAGATACGCAGTATTTT. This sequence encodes CASSGTSRDTQYF.

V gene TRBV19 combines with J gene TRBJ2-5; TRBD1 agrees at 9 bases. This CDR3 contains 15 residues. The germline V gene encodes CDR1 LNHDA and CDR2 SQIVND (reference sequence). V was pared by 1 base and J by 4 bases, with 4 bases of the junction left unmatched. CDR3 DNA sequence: TGTGCCAGTAGTATAGGGACAGGGGCTATAGAGACCCAGTACTTC. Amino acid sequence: CASSIGTGAIETQYF.

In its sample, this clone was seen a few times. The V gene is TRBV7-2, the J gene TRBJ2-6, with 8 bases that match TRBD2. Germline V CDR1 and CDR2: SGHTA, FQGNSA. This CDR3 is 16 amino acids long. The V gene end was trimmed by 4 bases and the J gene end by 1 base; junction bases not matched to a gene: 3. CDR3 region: CASSSSGGSGANVLTF. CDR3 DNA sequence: TGTGCCAGCAGCTCGTCGGGGGGGTCTGGGGCCAACGTCCTGACTTTC.

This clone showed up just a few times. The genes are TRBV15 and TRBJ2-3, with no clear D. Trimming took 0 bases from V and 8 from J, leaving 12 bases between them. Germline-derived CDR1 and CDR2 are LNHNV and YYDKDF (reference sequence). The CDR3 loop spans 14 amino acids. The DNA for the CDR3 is TGTGCCACCAGCAGAGATGGGTCACAGACTACGCAGTATTTT. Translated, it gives CATSRDGSQTTQYF.

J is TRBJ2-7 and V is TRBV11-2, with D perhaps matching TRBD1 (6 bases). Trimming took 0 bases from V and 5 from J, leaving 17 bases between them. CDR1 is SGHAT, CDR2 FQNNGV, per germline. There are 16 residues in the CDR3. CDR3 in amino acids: CASSLDPRTAANEQYF. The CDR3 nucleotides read TGTGCCAGCAGCTTAGACCCGAGGACAGCGGCGAACGAGCAGTACTTC.

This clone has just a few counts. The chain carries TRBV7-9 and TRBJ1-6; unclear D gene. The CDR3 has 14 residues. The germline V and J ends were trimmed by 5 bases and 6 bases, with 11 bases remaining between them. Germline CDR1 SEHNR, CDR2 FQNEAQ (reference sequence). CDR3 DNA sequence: TGTGCCAGCAGCCTACCGGGTCTTAATTCACCCCTCCACTTT. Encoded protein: CASSLPGLNSPLHF. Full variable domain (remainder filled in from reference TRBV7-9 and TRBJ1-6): DTGVSQNPRHKITKRGQNVTFRCDPISEHNRLYWYRQTLGQGPEFLTYFQNEAQLEKSRLLSDRFSAERPKGSFSTLEIQRTEQGDSAMYLCASSLPGLNSPLHFGNGTRLTVT.

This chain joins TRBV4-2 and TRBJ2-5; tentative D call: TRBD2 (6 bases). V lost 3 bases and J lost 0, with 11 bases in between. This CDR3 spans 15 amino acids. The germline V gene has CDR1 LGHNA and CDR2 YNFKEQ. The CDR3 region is CASSQLSGYQETQYF. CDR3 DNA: TGTGCCAGCAGCCAGTTGAGCGGGTACCAAGAGACCCAGTACTTC.

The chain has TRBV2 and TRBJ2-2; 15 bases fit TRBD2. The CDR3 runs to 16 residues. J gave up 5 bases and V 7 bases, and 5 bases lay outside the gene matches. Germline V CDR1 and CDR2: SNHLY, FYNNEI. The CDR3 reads CASNQGLAGGTGELFF. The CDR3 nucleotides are TGTGCCAGCAACCAGGGACTAGCGGGGGGAACCGGGGAGCTGTTTTTT.

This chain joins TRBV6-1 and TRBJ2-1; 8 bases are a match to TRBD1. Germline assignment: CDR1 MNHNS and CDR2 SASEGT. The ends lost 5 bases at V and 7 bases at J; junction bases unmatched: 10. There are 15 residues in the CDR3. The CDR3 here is CASSPLTGAGNEQFF. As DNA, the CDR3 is TGTGCCAGCAGTCCCCTGACAGGGGCCGGTAATGAGCAGTTCTTC.

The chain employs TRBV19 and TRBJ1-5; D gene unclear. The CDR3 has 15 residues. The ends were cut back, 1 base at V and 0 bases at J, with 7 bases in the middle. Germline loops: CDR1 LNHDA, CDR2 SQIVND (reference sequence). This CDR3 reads CASSIVGSSNQPQHF. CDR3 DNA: TGTGCCAGTAGTATAGTTGGCAGTAGCAATCAGCCCCAGCATTTT.

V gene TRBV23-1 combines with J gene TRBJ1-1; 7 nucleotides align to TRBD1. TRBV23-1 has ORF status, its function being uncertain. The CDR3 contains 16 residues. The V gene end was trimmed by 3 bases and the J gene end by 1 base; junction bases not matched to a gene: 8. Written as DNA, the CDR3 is TGCGCCAGCAGTCAGTTCCAAGGGACAGCGAACACTGAAGCTTTCTTT. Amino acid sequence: CASSQFQGTANTEAFF.